This T cell receptor (beta chain) originates from a study of blood T cell repertoires in COVID-19. Study as a whole: The United States, Italy and Spain were the sources of the acute and convalescent COVID-19 samples. From T cells, B-cell-depleted T cells, or PBMCs came the material, which was cDNA or gDNA.

The protocol was immunoSEQ multiplex PCR, while the TCRdb copy is restricted to in-frame clones and leaves out a portion. This repertoire shows 120,000 to 150,000 clones, just under 90% found once; its top ten account for 8.5% to 9%. The CDR3 covers 15 residues. Looked up from germline, CDR1 is SGDLS and CDR2 is YYNGEE. V lost 1 base and J lost 2, with 12 bases in between. Only a few counts were recorded for this clone. The sequencing sample was made of peripheral blood. V gene TRBV9 combines with J gene TRBJ1-1; D uncertain. The clonotype was recovered from a woman aged 45-60 years with active or convalescent COVID-19. The CDR3 DNA reads TGTGCCAGCAGCGTAAGAGCAGGTTACAACACTGAAGCTTTCTTT. Translation gives CASSVRAGYNTEAFF. Full variable domain (rest looked up from reference TRBV9 and TRBJ1-1): DSGVTQTPKHLITATGQRVTLRCSPRSGDLSVYWYQQSLDQGLQFLIQYYNGEERAKGNILERFSAQQFPDLHSELNLSSLELGDSALYFCASSVRAGYNTEAFFGQGTRLTVV.